This is a list of T cell receptor beta chains from one sample in a study of T cell responses to AZD1222 COVID-19 vaccine. Method: immunoSEQ multiplex PCR; TCRdb's copy keeps in-frame clones and lacks some. In the table there are more than 110,000 clones, around 90% of which are singletons. The sample was peripheral blood, taken on day 0 of AZD1222 vaccination. Receptors were obtained from an adult in good health. The CDR3 runs from the conserved cysteine through the conserved F or W. D genes are given only for firm matches. Not all rows give a size; the values are once, few, many and, for expanded clones, a class.

j_call d_call clone_size v_call cdr3_length cdr3_aa cdr3_nt
TRBJ2-3 TRBD2 - TRBV29-1 13 CSAGTSGGDTQYF TGCAGCGCCGGGACTAGCGGAGGGGATACGCAGTATTTT
TRBJ1-1 - - TRBV7-9 14 CASSLQGMNTEAFF TGTGCCAGCAGCTTACAGGGCATGAACACTGAAGCTTTCTTT
TRBJ2-7 - - TRBV6-1 11 CASSDSYEQYF TGTGCCAGCAGTGACTCCTACGAGCAGTACTTC
TRBJ2-2 - - TRBV10-3 16 CAIKGSGPPNTGELFF TGTGCCATCAAGGGAAGCGGACCGCCGAACACCGGGGAGCTGTTTTTT
TRBJ2-5 - - TRBV5-8 18 CATKRTEGPDVIRETQYF TGTGCCACCAAGAGGACGGAGGGTCCCGACGTCATTAGGGAGACCCAGTACTTC
TRBJ1-6 TRBD1 few TRBV5-8 17 CASSKNRDRALHSPLHF TGTGCCAGCAGCAAAAATCGGGACAGGGCCTTGCATTCACCCCTCCACTTT
TRBJ2-7 - - TRBV5-4 12 CASSSDGLRQYF TGTGCCAGCAGCTCGGACGGGCTAAGGCAGTACTTC
TRBJ2-3 - - TRBV11-3 16 CASSLGERGTADTQYF TGTGCCAGCAGCTTAGGGGAGCGCGGGACTGCCGATACGCAGTATTTT
TRBJ2-7 - - TRBV2 17 CASSEVARPGRLYEQYF TGTGCCAGCAGTGAAGTCGCTCGGCCGGGCAGGCTCTACGAGCAGTACTTC
TRBJ2-7 TRBD1 - TRBV5-1 15 CASSSYGTGTYEQYF TGCGCCAGCAGCTCCTACGGGACAGGGACCTACGAGCAGTACTTC
TRBJ2-3 TRBD2 - TRBV9 19 CASSVSPRLAGSSTDTQYF TGTGCCAGCAGCGTAAGTCCCCGACTAGCGGGGTCTAGCACAGATACGCAGTATTTT
TRBJ2-7 TRBD2 - TRBV25-1 13 CASSFSGRGEQYF TGTGCCAGCTCGTTTAGCGGGAGAGGGGAGCAGTACTTC
TRBJ1-3 - - TRBV9 13 CASSVDSGNTIYF TGTGCCAGCAGCGTAGATTCTGGAAACACCATATATTTT
TRBJ2-1 - once TRBV30 12 CACQAVENEQFF TGTGCCTGCCAGGCAGTGGAGAATGAGCAGTTCTTC
TRBJ1-1 - - TRBV10-3 12 CAVSWGNTEAFF TGTGCCGTCTCATGGGGGAACACTGAAGCTTTCTTT
TRBJ1-1 TRBD1 - TRBV19 15 CASRLGTGKSTEAFF TGTGCCAGTAGGCTTGGGACAGGGAAGAGCACTGAAGCTTTCTTT
TRBJ1-3 - - TRBV5-6 15 CASSLVRGAGNTIYF TGTGCCAGCAGCTTGGTCCGGGGCGCTGGAAACACCATATATTTT
TRBJ1-5 - once TRBV21-1 17 CASSKEVGGVSNQPQHF TGTGCCAGCAGCAAAGAGGTAGGGGGCGTCAGCAATCAGCCCCAGCATTTT
TRBJ2-7 - - TRBV27 15 CASSLGFAATYEQYF TGTGCCAGCAGTTTAGGTTTTGCGGCCACCTACGAGCAGTACTTC
TRBJ1-5 TRBD1 - TRBV30 15 CAWRPTGGRDQPQHF TGTGCCTGGAGGCCGACAGGGGGCCGGGATCAGCCCCAGCATTTT
TRBJ2-5 - - TRBV18 15 CASSPIAADKETQYF TGTGCCAGCTCACCGATAGCGGCCGACAAGGAGACCCAGTACTTC
TRBJ2-7 TRBD1 - TRBV7-9 14 CASSQGQAPYEQYF TGTGCCAGCAGCCAGGGACAGGCACCCTACGAGCAGTACTTC
TRBJ1-3 - - TRBV7-9 12 CASSLAGGTIYF TGTGCCAGCAGTCTGGCCGGAGGCACCATATATTTT
TRBJ2-3 - - TRBV3-1/TRBV3-2 14 CASSQDPVTDTQYF TGTGCCAGCAGCCAAGATCCAGTCACAGATACGCAGTATTTT
TRBJ1-4 - - TRBV5-1 13 CASRGTENEKLFF TGCGCCAGCAGGGGGACGGAAAATGAAAAACTGTTTTTT
TRBJ2-7 - once TRBV30 11 CAWTRAGEQYF TGTGCCTGGACACGCGCGGGGGAGCAGTACTTC